The T cell receptor (beta chain) described here comes from a study of cytomegalovirus exposure and HLA in healthy donors listed by TCRdb under 2017. Describing the broader study: An earlier analysis of some 620 of the donors reported 250 to 300 Gb of sequence data and 117 million unique TCR beta sequences obtained from roughly 170 million T cells. The later analysis used no new phenotypic data to find candidate immune exposures, relying instead on TCR beta sequences and their occurrence across donors. The study was designed to test whether signatures of past pathogen exposure could be identified by cataloging public T cell receptors. The genetic ancestry cluster associated with self-reported Caucasian donors included over 80% of the roughly 390 genotyped donors. Donor age, sex, ethnicity and CMV serostatus were compiled alongside the repertoire data. A later genetic analysis took genome-wide SNP genotypes for about 65% of the roughly 670 donors and used that subset as a discovery cohort. Every discovery cohort repertoire had been produced on one sequencing platform. To predict cytomegalovirus infection status, the study combined high-throughput TCR immunosequencing, statistical association of individual TCRs with disease status, and machine learning. The study profiled the T cell repertoires of 666 subjects by immunosequencing and related them to cytomegalovirus serostatus. A later analysis re-examined previously published TCR beta repertoires from around 670 donors and added high-resolution HLA genotyping to investigate patterns of TCR occurrence. Four to six DR-DQ haplotypes were handled as single units for association and clustering, since linkage in the cohort was strong. The number of typed donors differed by locus: about 620-630 for A, B, C, DRB1 and DQB1; approximately 520 for DQA1; fewer than 610 for DPA1; and around 490 for DPB1. An early release that covered around 590 HLA-typed donors contained approximately 300 gigabases of sequencing data and tens of millions of unique TCR sequences. On average, 235,054 unique TCR beta nucleotide sequences were sequenced per donor among several hundred genotyped donors of the cohort, with around 19% of those sequences being non-productive. A separate validation cohort of about 110 different subjects was used in addition to the approximately 700-subject first cohort. HLA typing included class I and class II loci at four-digit resolution. In an earlier analysis of around 540 of the donors, high-throughput TCR beta sequencing was used to judge whether each TCR beta V gene segment behaved as functional or pseudogenic. The study at large found these results: When HLA alleles, especially DR and DQ, strongly co-occurred, attributing TCR associations to individual alleles was difficult. According to a later analysis, parvovirus B19, influenza, CMV and Epstein-Barr virus appeared linked to several top co-occurrence clusters. Because some donors lacked HLA typing at each locus, the association tests relied only on the typed subset. A further reported finding was that TCR beta sequences accurately predicted the HLA-A and HLA-B alleles for most subjects in the first cohort. Immune exposure information for the cohort was limited to CMV serostatus. A later genetic analysis associated a missense DCLRE1C variant with V-gene and J-gene trimming of TCR beta chains, and an independent cohort replicated the association. In a later analysis, around 17,000 TCR beta sequences were associated with specific HLA alleles at a false discovery rate of 0.05. The authors suggested that the approach could potentially be extended to other disease states and immunological phenotypes. A total of fewer than 200 TCR beta chains were listed by the study as associated with cytomegalovirus. In a later analysis, TCR association rates were found to vary across HLA loci, with the most associated TCRs seen for DRB1 alleles and the fewest for HLA-C alleles. In a later analysis, HLA-associated TCR beta chains showed more clonal expansion and lower generation probabilities than non-associated chains that were equally common. Compared with the roughly 710-donor mean, donors in an Asian-associated ancestry cluster had fewer N-insertions in productive TCRs, according to a later genetic analysis. The presence/absence analyses assumed that sequencing depth was roughly uniform across donors, and that assumption may not be true. Most TCR sequences were observed very rarely across donors, whereas some public TCRs were present in many individuals. Because counts were too low, roughly 18 rarely observed V segments, including chromosome 9 orphons, were left out of the earlier analysis of approximately 580 of the donors. Only TCR beta chains were sequenced in this cohort, and the absence of alpha or paired-chain data limited detectable features. A few of the identified cytomegalovirus-associated TCR beta chains were confirmed in vitro to be specific for cytomegalovirus antigens. Correlated functional status among segregating V segments might reflect linkage disequilibrium, but an unknown experimental factor could not be ruled out. A cluster of highly shared sequence variants was judged likely to represent a technical artifact of the sequencing pipeline. An earlier analysis of approximately 570 of the donors showed that most TCR beta V segments appeared in productive rearrangements either about 87% or about 30% of the time, which broadly matched IMGT annotations. Some IMGT-functional V segments, including TRBV6-2 and TRBV6-3, could not be told apart with the 87-base-pair reads, so those segments were excluded. According to a later analysis, most CMV-associated TCR beta chains appeared to be HLA-restricted, and the HLA associations seemed to be driven largely by CMV exposure. Cytomegalovirus status was reported to be diagnosed by the classifier with high specificity and sensitivity in both the original and validation cohorts.

The library was generated by the immunoSEQ multiplex PCR assay. The multiplex PCR relied on a mix of 60 forward primers for TCR Vbeta segments and 13 reverse primers for TCR Jbeta segments. The CDR3 region of rearranged TCR beta genes was amplified from genomic DNA with a multiplex PCR assay. Amplified TCR beta libraries were sequenced as 87-base-pair reads on the Illumina HiSeq System. The study's own analysis went as follows. A later analysis counted about 76 million unique TCR beta chains across the 550 to 700 repertoires, and 9.5 million to 11 million of these chains were shared by at least two donors. Raw reads were error-corrected and collapsed into unique sequences by a nearest-neighbor algorithm in which closely related sequences were merged to remove PCR and sequencing errors. To assign V, D and J gene segments, CDR3 sequences were aligned to IMGT reference sequences. For a sequence to be retained, at least a six-nucleotide match to both a V gene segment and a J gene segment was required. Rearrangements were classified as productive when the CDR3 lacked stop codons and remained in frame with V and J, and all other rearrangements were classified as non-productive. Following IMGT convention, CDR3 was defined as the stretch from the second conserved V-encoded cysteine up to the conserved J-encoded phenylalanine. The earlier analysis of 587 of the donors excluded sequences that lacked an unambiguous match to a single V gene segment. In an earlier analysis of approximately 610 of the donors, V segments were called functional above 56.7% productive rearrangements and were called segregating when the between-donor standard deviation exceeded 5%. A statistical classification framework was built for diagnosing cytomegalovirus status from the catalog of TCR beta chain sequences. A later analysis assigned V and J genes by comparing TCR nucleotide sequences with IMGT/GENE-DB human TR gene sequences. A later analysis assigned CDR3 sequences and most-parsimonious VDJ recombination scenarios with the TCRdist pipeline. In a later analysis, each TCR beta chain was defined by its CDR3 amino acid sequence together with its V-gene family, and reads without a unique V-gene family were excluded. To address suspected cross-contamination and a sequencing artifact, a later analysis removed a few hundred highly shared, low-generation-probability nucleotide sequences. For each public chain, a later analysis derived a clonal expansion index from normalized ranks of inferred template counts within each repertoire. Generation probabilities in a later analysis came from a VDJ recombination model fitted to out-of-frame rearrangements, and those results were checked against IGoR. In a later analysis, TCR-TCR, TCR-HLA and TCR-CMV co-occurrence was scored with hypergeometric tests, and a repertoire-size bias correction was applied to TCR pairs. False discovery rates were estimated in a later analysis by permuting HLA or CMV assignments 20 times. A later analysis grouped co-occurring TCRs with DBSCAN, adding TCRdist sequence similarity when clustering within HLA-allele-positive subsets. Co-occurrence clustering excluded repertoires with fewer than 30,000 or more than 120,000 public chains, plus five with anomalous nucleotide sharing. TCRdb retrieved this table from immuneACCESS and kept in-frame rearrangements only. Not all clones are present; in checked studies, unresolved V genes account for under half, and no reason is known for the remainder. The DNA was the basis for D and trimming; V, J and clone size are from that table. In all, the sample holds fewer than 120,000 clones, and less than 85% of those were seen once. Of the sample, about an eighth falls within the top ten clones.

The cohort comprised around 690 healthy bone marrow donors. At the time of sampling, every cohort member was nominally healthy, though immune exposures that went unrecorded were likely present. The donor was CMV seropositive and was included in the group of around 300 seropositive cohort members. Every donor gave a peripheral blood sample, and the peripheral blood mononuclear cells from that sample were used for TCR beta sequencing. Genomic DNA extraction from the blood cell samples was performed with the Qiagen DNeasy Blood Extraction Kit. Between the V and J ends, shortened by 0 bases and 6 bases respectively, the junction contains 15 bases. The germline V gene gives CDR1 as SGHTA and CDR2 as FQGNSA. From cysteine to phenylalanine, the CDR3 is 15 amino acids long. Only the CDR3 DNA is retained, 45 bases long and in frame from the first base. This clone has only one observation. It lacks a known antigen. No base-level quality is on record; no much larger clone is a single base apart.

The sequence was obtained from a man aged 25-40 years in good health and CMV-seropositive. Sequencing was carried out using PBMCs. This sequence uses TRBV7-2 and TRBJ2-7, with the D gene too uncertain to name. The nucleotides are TGTGCCAGCAGCTTAGCATTCTCAGGCGCTCGCGAGCAGTACTTC. Translated, this is CASSLAFSGAREQYF.